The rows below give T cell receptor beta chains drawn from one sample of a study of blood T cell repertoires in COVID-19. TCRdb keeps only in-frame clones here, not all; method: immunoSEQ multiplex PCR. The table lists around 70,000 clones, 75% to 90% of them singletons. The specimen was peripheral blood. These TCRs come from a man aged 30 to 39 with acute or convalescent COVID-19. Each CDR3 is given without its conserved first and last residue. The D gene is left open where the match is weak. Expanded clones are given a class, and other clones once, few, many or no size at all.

CDR3 protein: ASSVEGTGGEKLF
V gene: TRBV9
J gene: TRBJ1-4
D gene: TRBD1
clone size: few

CDR3 protein: ASSPRVAGNNEQF
V gene: TRBV27
J gene: TRBJ2-1
D gene: TRBD2
clone size: NA

CDR3 protein: ASSGGSLPPYEQY
V gene: TRBV2
J gene: TRBJ2-7
D gene: NA
clone size: NA

CDR3 protein: ASSQVQGSSYNEQF
V gene: TRBV4-2
J gene: TRBJ2-1
D gene: NA
clone size: NA

CDR3 protein: ASSWTGSKETQY
V gene: TRBV18
J gene: TRBJ2-5
D gene: TRBD1
clone size: NA

CDR3 protein: ASTPAGTGNEAF
V gene: TRBV28
J gene: TRBJ1-1
D gene: TRBD1
clone size: once

CDR3 protein: ASSKGGRANQPQH
V gene: TRBV2
J gene: TRBJ1-5
D gene: NA
clone size: NA

CDR3 protein: ASSEEQVSEQY
V gene: TRBV2
J gene: TRBJ2-7
D gene: NA
clone size: NA

CDR3 protein: AWSNMGRTYNEQF
V gene: TRBV30
J gene: TRBJ2-1
D gene: NA
clone size: NA

CDR3 protein: ASSTGSYEQY
V gene: TRBV12-3/TRBV12-4
J gene: TRBJ2-7
D gene: NA
clone size: NA

CDR3 protein: ASSALFGTSYNEQF
V gene: TRBV6-1
J gene: TRBJ2-1
D gene: NA
clone size: NA

CDR3 protein: ASSRAGQIYEQY
V gene: TRBV28
J gene: TRBJ2-7
D gene: NA
clone size: once

CDR3 protein: ASSPLYEQY
V gene: TRBV6-2/TRBV6-3
J gene: TRBJ2-7
D gene: NA
clone size: NA

CDR3 protein: ASSLAGSNEQF
V gene: TRBV6-5
J gene: TRBJ2-1
D gene: TRBD2
clone size: NA

CDR3 protein: ASSTGWNTEAF
V gene: TRBV6-5
J gene: TRBJ1-1
D gene: NA
clone size: NA

CDR3 protein: ASRYGSTDTQY
V gene: TRBV12-3/TRBV12-4
J gene: TRBJ2-3
D gene: NA
clone size: NA

CDR3 protein: ASSPGTSGILSGANVLT
V gene: TRBV18
J gene: TRBJ2-6
D gene: TRBD2
clone size: NA

CDR3 protein: SVEERDYEQY
V gene: TRBV29-1
J gene: TRBJ2-7
D gene: NA
clone size: NA

CDR3 protein: ASSQGGRRGYT
V gene: TRBV3-1/TRBV3-2
J gene: TRBJ1-2
D gene: NA
clone size: NA

CDR3 protein: ASSLVGGAYEQY
V gene: TRBV27
J gene: TRBJ2-7
D gene: TRBD2
clone size: NA

CDR3 protein: ASSQESTAGNTIY
V gene: TRBV4-2
J gene: TRBJ1-3
D gene: NA
clone size: NA

CDR3 protein: ASSLTGFGEAF
V gene: TRBV6-6
J gene: TRBJ1-1
D gene: NA
clone size: NA

CDR3 protein: ASSARTRFYEQY
V gene: TRBV18
J gene: TRBJ2-7
D gene: TRBD2
clone size: NA

CDR3 protein: ASSFQREVSEQF
V gene: TRBV28
J gene: TRBJ2-1
D gene: TRBD2
clone size: NA